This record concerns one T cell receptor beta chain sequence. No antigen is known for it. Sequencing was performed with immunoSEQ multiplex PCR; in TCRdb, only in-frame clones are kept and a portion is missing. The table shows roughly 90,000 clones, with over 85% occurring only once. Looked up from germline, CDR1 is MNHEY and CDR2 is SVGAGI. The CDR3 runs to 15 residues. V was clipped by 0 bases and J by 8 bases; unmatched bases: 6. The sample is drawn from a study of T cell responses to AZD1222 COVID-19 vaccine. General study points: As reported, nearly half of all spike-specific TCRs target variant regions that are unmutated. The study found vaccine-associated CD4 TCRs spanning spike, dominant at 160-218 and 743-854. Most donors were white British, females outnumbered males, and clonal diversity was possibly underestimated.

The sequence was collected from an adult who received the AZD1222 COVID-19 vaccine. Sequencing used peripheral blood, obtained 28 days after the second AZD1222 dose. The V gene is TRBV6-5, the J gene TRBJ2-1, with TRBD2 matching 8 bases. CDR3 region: CASSYSRGGLDEQFF. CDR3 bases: TGTGCCAGCAGTTACTCTCGGGGGGGCCTCGATGAGCAGTTCTTC.